These T cell receptor beta chains were read from a single sample in a study of human CD8 memory T cell subsets. In TCRdb, the 5' RACE reads were re-called with MiXCR into one record per CDR3 protein. The top ten hold 35% to 40% of the sample, which has some 7,400 distinct CDR3 sequences, 3% to 4% seen once. Sequencing was performed on CD8+ T cells from PBMCs. The receptors shown here come from a human donor in good health. Both conserved end residues are part of each CDR3. A D gene is named only where the DNA matches it firmly. Size values are once, few and many counts, or a class for expanded clones, and some rows have none.

CDR3 length	J gene	D gene	V gene	clone size	CDR3 protein	CDR3 DNA
15	TRBJ2-2	-	TRBV28	many	CASSSQDQNTGELFF	TGTGCCAGCAGTTCCCAGGACCAGAACACCGGGGAGCTGTTTTTT
11	TRBJ1-3	-	TRBV7-9	many	CASRDGNTIYF	TGTGCCAGCAGAGACGGAAACACCATATATTTT
13	TRBJ1-2	-	TRBV20-1	many	CSARDPDNYGYTF	TGCAGTGCCCGGGACCCGGATAACTATGGCTACACCTTC
15	TRBJ2-5	TRBD2	TRBV28	few	CASSRTPSGRETQYF	TGTGCCAGCAGCCGAACCCCTAGCGGGAGAGAGACCCAGTACTTC
15	TRBJ1-5	-	TRBV2	many	CASSETGRDGQPQHF	TGTGCCAGCAGTGAGACGGGCAGGGATGGACAGCCCCAGCATTTT
17	TRBJ2-1	TRBD2	TRBV28	many	CASSFTLSGLAGGGSFF	TGTGCCAGCAGTTTTACCCTTTCCGGACTAGCGGGAGGTGGGTCGTTCTTC
15	TRBJ2-1	-	TRBV6-4	-	CASSELAESNNEQFF	TGTGCCAGCAGTGAACTAGCCGAAAGCAACAATGAGCAGTTCTTC
13	TRBJ2-1	TRBD1	TRBV18	few	CASSGDSPNEQFF	TGTGCCAGCTCTGGGGACAGCCCCAATGAGCAGTTCTTC
15	TRBJ2-3	-	TRBV4-1	many	CASSQDDLATDTQYF	TGCGCCAGCAGCCAAGATGACCTAGCAACAGATACGCAGTATTTT
15	TRBJ2-1	TRBD2	TRBV19	many	CASSSSGREYNEQFF	TGTGCCAGTAGCAGTAGCGGGAGGGAATACAATGAGCAGTTCTTC
18	TRBJ2-1	TRBD2	TRBV9	-	CASSPRTGAGGPIHEQFF	TGTGCCAGCAGCCCACGGACGGGGGCGGGAGGGCCCATCCATGAGCAGTTCTTC
15	TRBJ1-1	-	TRBV28	few	CASSPPFSRAGEAFF	TGTGCCAGCAGTCCCCCCTTTAGCAGGGCCGGTGAAGCTTTCTTT
14	TRBJ2-7	-	TRBV7-9	-	CASSFNVGLGEQYF	TGTGCCAGCAGCTTCAACGTGGGGCTGGGGGAGCAGTACTTC
14	TRBJ2-7	-	TRBV19	many	CASSSRGKIYEQYF	TGTGCCAGTAGTTCACGTGGCAAAATTTACGAGCAGTACTTC
15	TRBJ2-1	TRBD2	TRBV7-8	many	CASRTFAGVYNEQFF	TGTGCCAGCCGTACCTTTGCGGGGGTCTACAATGAGCAGTTCTTC
13	TRBJ2-2	-	TRBV6-1	-	CASKDPNTGELFF	TGTGCCAGCAAGGATCCTAACACCGGGGAGCTGTTTTTT
15	TRBJ2-1	-	TRBV27	many	CASSLWSRGDNEQFF	TGTGCCAGCAGTTTATGGTCCAGGGGTGACAATGAGCAGTTCTTC
13	TRBJ1-2	-	TRBV9	many	CASNAGPNYGYTF	TGTGCCAGCAACGCTGGGCCTAACTATGGCTACACCTTC
14	TRBJ1-3	-	TRBV12-3/TRBV12-4	many	CASSSRAAGNTIYF	TGTGCCAGCAGTTCAAGGGCCGCGGGAAACACCATATATTTT
15	TRBJ2-4	-	TRBV5-4	many	CASSSTQLAKNIQYF	TGTGCCAGCAGCTCCACACAGTTAGCCAAAAACATTCAGTACTTC
17	TRBJ2-3	-	TRBV3-2	-	CASSPHVSGRATDTQYF	TGTGCCAGCAGCCCCCATGTTAGCGGGAGGGCCACAGATACGCAGTATTTT
18	TRBJ2-2	TRBD1	TRBV18	few	CASSPAAPGQEDTGELFF	TGTGCCAGCTCACCGGCCGCCCCGGGACAGGAAGACACCGGGGAGCTGTTTTTT
17	TRBJ1-1	-	TRBV4-1	many	CASSQVRIVGPNTEAFF	TGCGCCAGCAGCCAAGTTCGTATCGTAGGACCGAACACTGAAGCTTTCTTT
17	TRBJ2-1	-	TRBV4-3	medium-sized	CASSQDRATSSYNEQFF	TGCGCCAGCAGCCAAGATAGGGCGACTAGTTCCTACAATGAGCAGTTCTTC
19	TRBJ2-3	TRBD2	TRBV10-1	-	CASSEPSGGPRSPPDTQYF	TGCGCCAGCAGTGAACCTAGCGGGGGCCCCCGGTCTCCCCCAGATACGCAGTATTTT
17	TRBJ2-7	TRBD1	TRBV5-6	-	CASSPTPWTGPGYEQYF	TGTGCCAGCAGCCCGACCCCCTGGACAGGGCCGGGCTACGAGCAGTACTTC
14	TRBJ2-1	-	TRBV6-1	-	CASSEGLMYNEQFF	TGTGCCAGCAGTGAGGGACTGATGTACAATGAGCAGTTCTTC
16	TRBJ2-7	TRBD2	TRBV28	many	CASSLGTSGLTIEQYF	TGTGCCAGCAGTTTAGGTACTAGCGGCCTCACGATCGAGCAGTACTTC
14	TRBJ2-1	-	TRBV12-3/TRBV12-4	-	CASSLGGGNNEQFF	TGTGCCAGCAGTTTAGGGGGTGGGAACAATGAGCAGTTCTTC
11	TRBJ2-3	-	TRBV29-1	many	CSVDGTDTQYF	TGCAGCGTTGACGGAACAGATACGCAGTATTTT
14	TRBJ1-2	-	TRBV29-1	medium-sized	CSVYDRTSDYGYTF	TGCAGCGTTTACGACAGAACTTCGGACTATGGCTACACCTTC
15	TRBJ1-5	-	TRBV7-9	many	CASSPVGGYNQPQHF	TGTGCCAGCAGCCCCGTGGGCGGATACAATCAGCCCCAGCATTTT
14	TRBJ2-5	TRBD1	TRBV7-2	few	CASSSGQGYETQYF	TGTGCCAGCAGCTCGGGACAGGGTTATGAGACCCAGTACTTC
17	TRBJ2-5	-	TRBV3-1	many	CASRPAGLGARVGTQYF	TGTGCCAGCAGGCCAGCGGGCTTGGGGGCACGGGTCGGGACCCAGTACTTC
12	TRBJ1-4	TRBD1	TRBV12-3/TRBV12-4	many	CASSLGDREEFF	TGTGCCAGCAGTTTAGGGGACAGGGAAGAGTTTTTT
14	TRBJ2-7	-	TRBV7-9	many	CASIPAGNRYEQYF	TGTGCCAGCATCCCGGCCGGGAATCGCTACGAGCAGTACTTC
16	TRBJ1-1	TRBD1	TRBV19	many	CASSIGADRGSTEAFF	TGTGCCAGTAGTATAGGGGCCGACAGGGGCTCCACTGAAGCTTTCTTT
16	TRBJ2-3	TRBD2	TRBV28	-	CASSSLAASETDTQYF	TGTGCCAGCAGTTCCCTAGCGGCCTCAGAGACAGATACGCAGTATTTT
16	TRBJ1-4	TRBD1	TRBV7-9	medium-sized	CASTPGTGKTNEKLFF	TGTGCCAGCACCCCCGGGACAGGGAAAACTAATGAAAAACTGTTTTTT
16	TRBJ2-7	TRBD1	TRBV7-8	many	CASSLGVTGKPYEQYF	TGTGCCAGCAGCTTAGGTGTGACAGGGAAGCCCTACGAGCAGTACTTC
14	TRBJ2-7	-	TRBV11-2	medium-sized	CASSLDAVDYEQYF	TGTGCCAGCAGCTTAGACGCCGTGGACTACGAGCAGTACTTC
14	TRBJ1-1	-	TRBV27	many	CASSFGPPGTEAFF	TGTGCCAGCAGTTTTGGACCCCCGGGCACTGAAGCTTTCTTT
13	TRBJ1-2	-	TRBV5-6	many	CASSLVTVDGYTF	TGTGCCAGCAGCTTGGTTACGGTGGACGGCTACACCTTC
14	TRBJ2-3	-	TRBV20-1	many	CSARVGGGTDTQYF	TGCAGTGCTAGAGTGGGCGGGGGCACAGATACGCAGTATTTT
15	TRBJ1-3	TRBD1	TRBV28	many	CASSLDRVWENTIYF	TGTGCCAGCAGCCTGGACAGGGTTTGGGAAAACACCATATATTTT
15	TRBJ2-6	-	TRBV12-3/TRBV12-4	-	CASGHLLTGANVLTF	TGTGCCAGCGGTCACCTTTTAACTGGGGCCAACGTCCTGACTTTC
18	TRBJ2-1	-	TRBV28	many	CASSLVIGGRGVYNEQFF	TGTGCCAGCAGTTTGGTTATAGGAGGGCGCGGAGTCTACAATGAGCAGTTCTTC
16	TRBJ1-5	-	TRBV23-1	many	CASSPSFGGASQPQHF	TGCGCCAGCAGTCCTTCCTTCGGGGGGGCAAGTCAGCCCCAGCATTTT
15	TRBJ2-1	-	TRBV10-3	many	CAISESGGLYNEQFF	TGTGCCATCAGTGAGTCGGGGGGGCTCTACAATGAGCAGTTCTTC
13	TRBJ1-5	-	TRBV14	many	CASSPGGNQPQHF	TGTGCCAGCAGCCCCGGAGGCAATCAGCCCCAGCATTTT
15	TRBJ2-2	-	TRBV12-3/TRBV12-4	few	CASSLQGLGAGELFF	TGTGCCAGCAGTTTACAGGGGTTAGGAGCCGGGGAGCTGTTTTTT
13	TRBJ2-7	-	TRBV11-2	few	CASSLGNYYEQYF	TGTGCCAGCAGCTTGGGGAACTACTACGAGCAGTACTTC
15	TRBJ2-7	-	TRBV7-2	many	CASSLDHGTTYEQYF	TGTGCCAGCAGCTTAGATCACGGGACGACCTACGAGCAGTACTTC
14	TRBJ1-2	TRBD1	TRBV19	many	CASSMWDRTYGYTF	TGTGCCAGTAGTATGTGGGACAGGACCTATGGCTACACCTTC
16	TRBJ1-2	TRBD1	TRBV5-4	many	CASSRETGGEVYGYTF	TGTGCCAGCAGCAGAGAAACAGGGGGCGAGGTCTATGGCTACACCTTC